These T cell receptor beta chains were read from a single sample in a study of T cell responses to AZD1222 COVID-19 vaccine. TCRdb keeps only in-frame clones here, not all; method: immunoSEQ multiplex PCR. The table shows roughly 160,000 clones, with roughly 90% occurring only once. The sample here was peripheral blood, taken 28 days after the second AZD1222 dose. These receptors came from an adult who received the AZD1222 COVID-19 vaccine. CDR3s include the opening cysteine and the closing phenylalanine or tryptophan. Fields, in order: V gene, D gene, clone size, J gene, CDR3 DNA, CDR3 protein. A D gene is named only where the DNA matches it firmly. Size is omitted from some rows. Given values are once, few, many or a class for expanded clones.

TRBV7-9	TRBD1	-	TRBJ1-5	TGTGCCAGCAGCGGGTGGGACAGCAATAATCAGCCCCAGCATTTT	CASSGWDSNNQPQHF
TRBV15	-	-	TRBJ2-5	TGTGCCACCAGCAGATCTGATAGGGGGGAAGAGACCCAGTACTTC	CATSRSDRGEETQYF
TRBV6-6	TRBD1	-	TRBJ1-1	TGTGCCAGCAGCGACCCGGGACAGGGTCCGGCTGAAGCTTTCTTT	CASSDPGQGPAEAFF
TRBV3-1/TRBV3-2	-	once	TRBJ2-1	TGTGCCAGCAGCCAGCAGGGGTCCTACAATGAGCAGTTCTTC	CASSQQGSYNEQFF
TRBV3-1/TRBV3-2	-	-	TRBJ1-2	TGTGCCAGCAGCCAAGAGACCGCGTGGGTAGCTAACTATGGCTACACCTTC	CASSQETAWVANYGYTF
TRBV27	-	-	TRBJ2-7	TGTGCCAGCAGTTTTGGGGGCACCTACGAGCAGTACTTC	CASSFGGTYEQYF
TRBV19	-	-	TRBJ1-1	TGTGCCAGTAGTCCACACCGTGAGTCTGAAGCTTTCTTT	CASSPHRESEAFF
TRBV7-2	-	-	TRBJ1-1	TGTGCCAGCAGCTTACGCAGGGCTGCGGAAGCTTTCTTT	CASSLRRAAEAFF
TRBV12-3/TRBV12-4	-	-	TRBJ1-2	TGTGCCAGCAGTTTCGTGGGAGGCTACACCTTC	CASSFVGGYTF
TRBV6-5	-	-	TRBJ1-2	TGTGCCAGCCAATCTTTGACAGACTATGGCTACACCTTC	CASQSLTDYGYTF
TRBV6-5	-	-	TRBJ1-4	TGTGCCACCGCCGCACGGGGCGAACTGTTTTTT	CATAARGELFF
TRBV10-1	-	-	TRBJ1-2	TGCGCCAGCACCCTCGGACAGCACTATGGCTACACCTTC	CASTLGQHYGYTF
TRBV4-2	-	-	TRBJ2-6	TGTGCCAGCTCGTGGGGGGCGGGGTATTATTCCTCTGGGGCCAACGTCCTGACTTTC	CASSWGAGYYSSGANVLTF
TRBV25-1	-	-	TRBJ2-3	TGTGCCAGCAGTGATCGACTAGGTTGGAACACAGATACGCAGTATTTT	CASSDRLGWNTDTQYF
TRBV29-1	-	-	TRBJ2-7	TGCAGCGTTGGGGCGGATGAGCAGTACTTC	CSVGADEQYF
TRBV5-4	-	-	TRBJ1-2	TGTGCCAGCAGCAGCCGATCGGGGCCTCAAGGCTACACCTTC	CASSSRSGPQGYTF
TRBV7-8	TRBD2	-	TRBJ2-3	TGTGCCAGCAGCAGATTAGCGGGGGGTTGGGATACGCAGTATTTT	CASSRLAGGWDTQYF
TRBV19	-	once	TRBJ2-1	TGTGCCAGTAGTACCTTACAGGGCCAAAACTCCTACAATGAGCAGTTCTTC	CASSTLQGQNSYNEQFF
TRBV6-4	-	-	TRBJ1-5	TGTGCCAGCAGTGAAAGGGCAGAAGGGTCTCAGCCCCAGCATTTT	CASSERAEGSQPQHF
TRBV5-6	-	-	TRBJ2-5	TGTGCCAGCAGCTTTTCAGAAGAGACCCAGTACTTC	CASSFSEETQYF
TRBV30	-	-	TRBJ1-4	TGTGCCTGGAGTGTTGGGGGCAGGGGAAGGGAAAAACTGTTTTTT	CAWSVGGRGREKLFF
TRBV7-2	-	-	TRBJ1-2	TGTGCCAGCAGCCCAGCCGGGGATGGCTACACCTTC	CASSPAGDGYTF
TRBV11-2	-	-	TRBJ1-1	TGTGCCAGCAGCCCGTATTGGGGGTCTTTGAACACTGAAGCTTTCTTT	CASSPYWGSLNTEAFF
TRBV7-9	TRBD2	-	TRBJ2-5	TGTGCCAGCAGCACAGCTAGGGCGGGGGGGGAGACCCAGTACTTC	CASSTARAGGETQYF